This entry is about one T cell receptor (beta chain). Its matching antigen is unknown. Primers: 60 Vbeta forward and 13 Jbeta reverse. This table comes from immunoSEQ multiplex PCR, and its TCRdb copy is limited to in-frame clones, with some not included. Of roughly 95,000 clones listed, roughly four fifths were seen once; the top ten hold roughly 3.4%. This sample is part of a study of cytomegalovirus exposure and HLA in healthy donors. Study as a whole: Findings of an earlier analysis included 90 million to 120 million unique TCR beta sequences from about 180 million T cells. Study-level results: In a later analysis, 15,000 to 20,000 TCR beta sequences were associated with HLA alleles at 0.05 false discovery rate.

CDR1 is MNHNY and CDR2 is SVGAGI in the germline V gene (reference sequence). V lost 4 bases and J lost 10; bases outside the gene matches: 7. The CDR3 covers 13 residues. The V and J genes are TRBV6-6 and TRBJ2-4; the match to TRBD2 covers 7 bases. The receptor was isolated from a man in his thirties or forties in good health and CMV-seropositive. Sequencing input: PBMCs. CDR3 sequence: CASSSQASGIQYF. CDR3 nucleotides: TGTGCCAGCAGTTCTCAAGCTAGCGGTATTCAGTACTTC.